The 23 T cell receptor beta chains given below trace back to one sample, sequenced in a study of control samples from healthy donors and cancer patients. TCRdb's copy holds only in-frame clones and misses some; the assay was immunoSEQ multiplex PCR. The repertoire consists of 150,000 to 200,000 clones, with 80% to 90% occurring once and the leading ten covering nearly 5%. The source material was blood. Receptor source: a woman aged 25 to 39 in good health.

About this clone: One end of the junction fails to match germline, which may point to a read error. This sequence joins TRBV19 and TRBJ1-2; 9 bases line up with TRBD1. From germline, CDR1 is LNHDA and CDR2 SQIVND (reference sequence). This CDR3 region has 14 residues. CDR3 DNA sequence: TGTGCCAGTAGCACGGACAGGGGATTGCTGCTTAGGGTTTTC. Protein: CASSTDRGLLLRVF.

A single count supports this clone. In nucleotides, the CDR3 is TGTGCCAGCAGCTCGATGGGGGGAAGACTGAACACTGAAGCTTTCTTT. Its translation: CASSSMGGRLNTEAFF. J is TRBJ1-1 and V is TRBV7-9, with TRBD1 as a possible D gene (5 bases). V lost 4 bases to trimming and J lost 0 bases, with 15 bases between them. CDR3 length: 16 amino acids. Germline CDR1 SEHNR, CDR2 FQNEAQ (reference sequence).

This chain links TRBV5-1 with TRBJ1-1, with D maybe TRBD1 (5 bases). Per the germline V gene, CDR1 is SGHRS and CDR2 is YFSETQ. The CDR3 loop spans 16 amino acids. Trimming pared 4 bases from V and 2 bases from J, leaving 18 bases between. The CDR3 DNA sequence: TGCGCCAGCAGCCCGAGCGGGGGAGTAAGAAACACTGAAGCTTTCTTT. This encodes CASSPSGGVRNTEAFF.

The chain is built from TRBV11-2 and TRBJ2-7; TRBD2 aligns across 10 bases. Germline lookup yields CDR1 SGHAT and CDR2 FQNNGV. This CDR3 has 15 residues. Germline trimming cut 5 bases from V and 6 bases from J; bases unmatched to any gene: 10. In DNA form, the CDR3 reads TGTGCCAGCAGCCCTACTAGCGGGATTTTGGGCGAGCAGTACTTC. Its protein product is CASSPTSGILGEQYF. Variable domain in full (rest from reference TRBV11-2 and TRBJ2-7): EAGVAQSPRYKIIEKRQSVAFWCNPISGHATLYWYQQILGQGPKLLIQFQNNGVVDDSQLPKDRFSAERLKGVDSTLKIQPAKLEDSAVYLCASSPTSGILGEQYFGPGTRLTVT.

This clone was detected a few times. The same CDR3 also results from other DNA sequences found in this sample. The chain uses TRBV6-6 and TRBJ1-4; TRBD1 is a possible D gene (6 bases). The germline CDR1 and CDR2 sequences are MNHNY and SVGAGI (reference sequence). Trimming cost V 2 bases and J 7 bases, with 8 bases left between them. The length of the CDR3 is 13 residues. CDR3 nucleotides: TGTGCCAGCAGTTACACAGGGTTTGAAAAACTGTTTTTT. Translated: CASSYTGFEKLFF.

The V gene is TRBV7-8, the J gene TRBJ1-5, with a weak D call TRBD1 (6 bases). V was trimmed by 1 base and J by 6 bases, leaving 10 bases between them. The CDR3 runs to 14 residues. Germline CDR1 and CDR2: SGHVS and FQNEAQ. CDR3 residues: CASSLDRGGQPQHF. The CDR3 DNA sequence: TGTGCCAGCAGCTTAGATAGGGGGGGTCAGCCCCAGCATTTT.

The chain employs TRBV6-1 and TRBJ1-6, with D hard to call. This CDR3 has 18 amino acids. Trimming left V 1 base short and J 0 bases short, with 13 bases between. CDR1 and CDR2 from the germline V gene are MNHNS and SASEGT. In DNA, the CDR3 is TGTGCCAGCAGTGAAGGGCCTGCGAAGAGCTCCTATAATTCACCCCTCCACTTT. It specifies CASSEGPAKSSYNSPLHF.

The chain uses TRBV7-9 and TRBJ1-2; 10 positions match TRBD1. With V trimmed by 2 bases and J by 3 bases, 9 bases remained unmatched. The CDR3 loop spans 17 amino acids. CDR1 SEHNR and CDR2 FQNEAQ come from the germline V gene (reference sequence). The chain's CDR3 is CASSLWRDRGAHYGYTF. The CDR3 DNA reads TGTGCCAGCAGCTTATGGAGGGACAGGGGCGCCCACTATGGCTACACCTTC.

Only a few counts were recorded for this clone. The genes are TRBV19 and TRBJ2-1; 8 bases map to TRBD2. There are 16 residues in the CDR3. J was trimmed by 5 bases and V by 5 bases; bases with no gene match: 11. The V gene's germline CDR1 is LNHDA and CDR2 SQIVND (reference sequence). The CDR3 loop is CASSARGTRENNEQFF. The DNA of the CDR3 is TGTGCCAGTAGTGCCCGGGGGACTAGGGAAAACAATGAGCAGTTCTTC.

V gene TRBV7-9 combines with J gene TRBJ1-1; D is unresolved. CDR1 is SEHNR and CDR2 is FQNEAQ in the germline V gene (reference sequence). The ends were cut back, 4 bases at V and 11 bases at J, with 14 bases in the middle. The CDR3 extends over 12 amino acids. CDR3 region: CASSSDLGGAFF. The CDR3 nucleotides are TGTGCCAGCAGCTCAGACTTGGGTGGCGCTTTCTTT.

The chain carries TRBV27 and TRBJ2-2, with D perhaps matching TRBD1 (7 bases). Germline CDR1 is MNHEY and CDR2 is SMNVEV (reference sequence). This CDR3 has 15 amino acids. V was pared by 2 bases and J by 5 bases, with 12 bases between. The CDR3 sequence is CASSLEAGGTGELFF. The CDR3 nucleotides are TGTGCCAGCAGTTTAGAAGCAGGGGGGACCGGGGAGCTGTTTTTT.

The chain links TRBV5-1 to TRBJ2-5; possibly TRBD1 for D (6 bases). The CDR3 spans 14 residues. Trimming shortened V by 5 bases and J by 1 base, and 12 bases separated the two germline ends. The germline gives CDR1 SGHRS, CDR2 YFSETQ. The CDR3 sequence: CASSRWGPQETQYF. CDR3 DNA sequence: TGCGCCAGCAGTAGGTGGGGGCCCCAAGAGACCCAGTACTTC.

The J gene is TRBJ2-4, the V gene TRBV19; unclear D gene. Germline V gene sequence: CDR1 LNHDA, CDR2 SQIVND (reference sequence). This CDR3 spans 15 amino acids. The germline V and J ends were trimmed by 6 bases and 0 bases, with 12 bases remaining between them. In DNA form, the CDR3 reads TGTGCCAGTAGCCCCCAGGTCCTAGCCAAAAACATTCAGTACTTC. This encodes CASSPQVLAKNIQYF.

The V and J genes are TRBV4-1 and TRBJ2-7; D remains unclear. CDR3 length: 13 residues. Trimming cost V 0 bases and J 2 bases, with 5 bases left between them. Germline values: CDR1 MGHRA, CDR2 YSYEKL. The CDR3 DNA reads as TGCGCCAGCAGCCAAGAGACCCCCTACGAGCAGTACGTC. It is translated as CASSQETPYEQYV.

The CDR3 DNA follows: TGTGCCACCAGCAGAGACCTAGCGGGAGAATTAGGATGGCAGTTCTTC. Amino acids: CATSRDLAGELGWQFF. The chain carries TRBV15 and TRBJ2-1; TRBD2 matches at 10 bases. The CDR3 sequence is 16 residues long. V was clipped by 0 bases and J by 12 bases; unmatched bases: 11. Germline CDR1 LNHNV, CDR2 YYDKDF (reference sequence).

The chain joins TRBV5-1 to TRBJ1-3; D perhaps matches TRBD1 (5 bases). Germline lookup yields CDR1 SGHRS and CDR2 YFSETQ. The V gene lost 4 bases and the J gene lost 0 bases, with 17 bases spanning the gap. This CDR3 has 17 amino acids. The CDR3 DNA reads TGCGCCAGCAGCCGAAACTTATTAGGGACCTCTGGAAACACCATATATTTT. This sequence encodes CASSRNLLGTSGNTIYF.

In the case of this clone: An end of the junction does not agree with germline; a read error may underlie this. The V call is TRBV20-1, the J call TRBJ1-1; D not resolved. The germline V gene encodes CDR1 DFQATT and CDR2 SNEGSKA (reference sequence). The length of the CDR3 is 10 residues. CDR3 protein: CSAREAEAFF. The CDR3 DNA is TGCAGTGCTCGAGAGGCTGAAGCTTTCTTT.

This clone was found once. The V call is TRBV6-2 or TRBV6-3, the J call TRBJ1-2; D is uncertain. Trimming shortened V by 3 bases and J by 4 bases, and 18 bases separated the two germline ends. CDR3 length equals 16 residues. The germline CDR1 and CDR2 sequences are MNHEY and SVGEGT. In nucleotides, the CDR3 is TGTGCCAGCAGTTATGGATTTATCGACGTAGGCTATGGCTACACCTTC. Translating it yields CASSYGFIDVGYGYTF.

V is TRBV19 and J is TRBJ2-3; TRBD2 is a possible D gene (6 bases). The CDR3 extends over 14 amino acids. Germline V lookup: CDR1 LNHDA, CDR2 SQIVND (reference sequence). V shed 3 bases and J shed 0 bases, with 7 bases lying between them. CDR3 sequence reads: CASSMGRSTDTQYF. Here the CDR3 DNA reads TGTGCCAGTAGTATGGGGAGGAGCACAGATACGCAGTATTTT.

The genes are TRBV6-5 and TRBJ2-1; 10 bases line up with TRBD2. The germline V gene has CDR1 MNHEY and CDR2 SVGAGI. The CDR3 extends over 15 amino acids. V lost 5 bases and J lost 4; bases outside the gene matches: 5. As DNA, the CDR3 is TGTGCCAGCAGTCCATCTAGCGGGAGTTACAATGAGCAGTTCTTC. It encodes CASSPSSGSYNEQFF.

The V gene is TRBV28, the J gene TRBJ1-6, with D perhaps TRBD1 (5 bases). Germline CDR1 is MDHEN and CDR2 is SYDVKM. This CDR3 has 15 amino acids. V was trimmed by 3 bases and J by 7 bases, leaving 13 bases between them. CDR3 coding DNA: TGTGCCAGCAGTTTGCCCGGGACTGTGAATTCACCCCTCCACTTT. Residues: CASSLPGTVNSPLHF.

The V gene is TRBV5-1, the J gene TRBJ2-1, with D perhaps matching TRBD1 or TRBD2 (5 bases each). Germline V gene sequence: CDR1 SGHRS, CDR2 YFSETQ. Trimming shortened V by 2 bases and J by 9 bases, and 18 bases separated the two germline ends. The CDR3 consists of 15 residues. The CDR3 here is CASSLGTGLWGEQFF. CDR3 in DNA: TGCGCCAGCAGCTTAGGGACCGGGCTGTGGGGTGAGCAGTTCTTC. The variable domain in full, completed from reference TRBV5-1 and TRBJ2-1, reads KAGVTQTPRYLIKTRGQQVTLSCSPISGHRSVSWYQQTPGQGLQFLFEYFSETQRNKGNFPGRFSGRQFSNSRSEMNVSTLELGDSALYLCASSLGTGLWGEQFFGPGTRLTVL.

The chain couples TRBV7-8 to TRBJ2-7, with 9 bases aligning to TRBD1. Germline-derived CDR1 and CDR2 are SGHVS and FQNEAQ. This CDR3 spans 16 amino acids. Trimming cost V 7 bases and J 7 bases; bases outside gene matches: 17. The DNA of the CDR3 is TGTGCCAGCACCCCCAGCCGGACAGGGGTCCCCGGGGAGCAGTACTTC. Translation: CASTPSRTGVPGEQYF. Full variable domain (rest looked up from reference TRBV7-8 and TRBJ2-7): GAGVSQSPRYKVAKRGQDVALRCDPISGHVSLFWYQQALGQGPEFLTYFQNEAQLDKSGLPSDRFFAERPEGSVSTLKIQRTQQEDSAVYLCASTPSRTGVPGEQYFGPGTRLTVT.